This TCR beta chain was obtained from a study of PD-1 blockade in classical Hodgkin lymphoma. Points from the study as a whole: There remain no defined causes for the repertoire differences, which possibly reflect disease activity or prior therapy. Significantly greater TCR diversity emerged by C4D1 in CD4+ cells but not CD8+ cells.

Data came from immunoSEQ multiplex PCR; TCRdb stores just in-frame clones and leaves some out. The data show under 20,000 clones, approximately 80% seen once. Trimming at V came to 3 bases and at J to 7 bases, leaving 6 bases not matched to a gene. Germline V gene data show CDR1 as SGHDT and CDR2 as YYEEEE. CDR3 length: 16 residues. As to time point: cycle 4 day 1 (C4D1), after about 6 weeks of nivolumab. All patients relapsed after autologous stem cell transplantation, and brentuximab vedotin exposure varied. Details on this clone: Antigen unknown.

The source is a human donor with classical Hodgkin lymphoma. Source: peripheral blood mononuclear cells (PBMCs), taken before the fourth cycle of nivolumab. This chain links TRBV5-6 with TRBJ2-1; 14 bases agree with TRBD2. CDR3: CASSWGLAGVFNEQFF. CDR3 nucleotides: TGTGCCAGCAGCTGGGGACTAGCGGGAGTATTTAATGAGCAGTTCTTC.